The clone carrying this TCR beta chain was recorded many times. Its cognate antigen is unknown. The source of the sample is a study of blood T cells in healthy people across ages. Broader study findings: With age, beta diversity per million T cells declined roughly linearly, significantly by 40. The long-lived group displayed more naive CD4+ cells, plus higher diversity, than the aged donors did.

The second PCR ran roughly 6 to 11 cycles with a sample-barcoded 5' primer and J-beta primers. TCRdb re-analysed the 5' RACE reads in MiXCR, keeping a single row per CDR3 protein. The data hold roughly 900,000 distinct CDR3 sequences, with around 30% observed a single time. This CDR3 has 12 amino acids. The J segment lost 6 bases and the V segment lost 3 bases, leaving 2 bases of the junction unmatched. The germline CDR1 and CDR2 sequences are KGHSH and LQKENI. The receptor comes from a woman older than 75 in good health. Sequencing was performed on blood. This sequence joins TRBV18 and TRBJ2-7, with TRBD1 identical over 7 bases. CDR3 in amino acids: CASSPTGREQYF. The DNA of the CDR3 is TGTGCCAGCTCACCGACAGGGCGCGAGCAGTACTTC.